In its sample, the clone carrying this TCR beta chain was seen once. The antigen is undetermined. CDR1 is MNHEY and CDR2 is SMNVEV in the germline V gene (reference sequence). With 6 bases removed from V and 3 bases from J, the gap between germline ends came to 11 bases. The CDR3 extends over 13 amino acids. TCRdb's table, derived via immunoSEQ multiplex PCR, lists solely in-frame clones and lacks some. The sample lists about 68,000 clones; roughly nine tenths were seen once. This entry is derived from a study of cytomegalovirus exposure and HLA in healthy donors. Study-wide points: It was confirmed in vitro that three of the CMV-associated chains were specific for CMV antigens. Most TCR sequences were rare, but some public TCRs occurred in many donors. A later analysis found first-cohort TCR clusters tended to co-occur in the roughly 120 validation repertoires. Researchers catalogued roughly 170 TCR beta chains as cytomegalovirus-associated.

The rearrangement links TRBV27 to TRBJ1-1; D ambiguous. Sequencing was performed on PBMCs. This receptor was obtained from a man younger than 35 in good health and CMV-seronegative. This CDR3 reads CASSPGAYTEAFF. In nucleotides, the CDR3 is TGTGCCAGCAGCCCAGGCGCCTACACTGAAGCTTTCTTT.